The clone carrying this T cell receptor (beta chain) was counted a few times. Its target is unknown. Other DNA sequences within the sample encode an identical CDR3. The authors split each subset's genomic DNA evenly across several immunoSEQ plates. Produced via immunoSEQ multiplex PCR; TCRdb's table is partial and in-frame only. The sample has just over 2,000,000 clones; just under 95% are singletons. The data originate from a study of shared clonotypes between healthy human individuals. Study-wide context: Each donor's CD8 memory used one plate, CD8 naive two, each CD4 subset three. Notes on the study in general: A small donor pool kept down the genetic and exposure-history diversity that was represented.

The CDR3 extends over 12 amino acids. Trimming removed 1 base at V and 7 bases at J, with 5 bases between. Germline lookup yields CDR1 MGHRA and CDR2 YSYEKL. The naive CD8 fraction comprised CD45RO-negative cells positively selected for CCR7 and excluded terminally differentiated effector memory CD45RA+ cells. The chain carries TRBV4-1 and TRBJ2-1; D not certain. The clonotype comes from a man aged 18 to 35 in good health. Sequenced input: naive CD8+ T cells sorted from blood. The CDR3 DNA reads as TGCGCCAGCAGCCAAGTGGGGAATGAGCAGTTCTTC. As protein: CASSQVGNEQFF.